These 24 T cell receptor beta chains originate from one sample sequenced in a study of shared clonotypes between healthy human individuals. The data were produced by immunoSEQ multiplex PCR, yet TCRdb's version contains in-frame clones alone and is incomplete. The table records around 2,000,000 clones, approximately 95% of them present only once. CD8 cells classed as naive were CD45RO-negative and positively selected for CCR7, excluding terminally differentiated effector memory CD45RA+ cells. The sequenced material came from naive CD8+ T cells sorted from blood. These receptors were obtained from a man younger than 35 in good health.

The chain couples TRBV4-3 to TRBJ2-2; D uncertain. V gave up 0 bases and J gave up 4 bases, with 18 bases separating them. Germline loops: CDR1 LGHNA, CDR2 YSLEER. The CDR3 sequence is 18 residues long. CDR3 DNA: TGCGCCAGCAGCCAAGATCTAGGGCAGGAACGTCCCACCGGGGAGCTGTTTTTT. Its protein product is CASSQDLGQERPTGELFF.

The rearrangement links TRBV4-3 to TRBJ1-1; D not certain. The CDR3 has 15 residues. Germline V gives CDR1 LGHNA, CDR2 YSLEER. V was pared by 2 bases and J by 6 bases, with 16 bases between. CDR3: CASSQYSKASAEAFF. The CDR3 bases are TGCGCCAGCAGCCAATACTCAAAGGCGAGCGCTGAAGCTTTCTTT.

The chain is built from TRBV6-5 and TRBJ1-1; D call uncertain. The length of the CDR3 is 14 residues. Germline CDR1 and CDR2: MNHEY and SVGAGI. The germline V and J ends were trimmed by 1 base and 5 bases, with 11 bases remaining between them. The CDR3 protein is CASSYLGGGTEAFF. The CDR3 nucleotides read TGTGCCAGCAGTTACTTGGGAGGAGGGACTGAAGCTTTCTTT.

This chain joins TRBV27 and TRBJ2-7; D possibly corresponds to TRBD2 (6 bases). CDR3 length equals 16 residues. Germline CDR1 reads MNHEY; CDR2 reads SMNVEV (reference sequence). Trimming cost V 8 bases and J 0 bases, with 20 bases left between them. In DNA, the CDR3 is TGTGCCAGCGGCCCCAGCCTCGGCGGGGTCTCCTACGAGCAGTACTTC. Residues: CASGPSLGGVSYEQYF.

The gene calls are TRBV7-2 and TRBJ2-3, with 8 bases that match TRBD2. From germline, CDR1 is SGHTA and CDR2 FQGNSA. This CDR3 is 18 amino acids long. The J segment lost 5 bases and the V segment lost 1 base, leaving 14 bases of the junction unmatched. The CDR3 region is CASSLENVYREGGDTQYF. The CDR3 bases are TGTGCCAGCAGCTTAGAAAATGTATATCGGGAGGGCGGAGATACGCAGTATTTT.

This chain joins TRBV5-1 and TRBJ2-7, with TRBD2 identical over 8 bases. J was trimmed by 7 bases and V by 4 bases; bases with no gene match: 10. This CDR3 is 14 amino acids long. The germline V gene encodes CDR1 SGHRS and CDR2 YFSETQ. The CDR3 nucleotides are TGCGCCAGCAGCCCGGGACTAGGAACCCTAGAGCAGTACTTC. Translation: CASSPGLGTLEQYF.

The chain has TRBV2 and TRBJ2-7, with 7 bases identical to TRBD1. Germline lookup yields CDR1 SNHLY and CDR2 FYNNEI. The CDR3 runs to 13 residues. The V segment lost 6 bases and the J segment 5 bases; nucleotides outside the gene matches: 7. CDR3 loop: CASRRQGFDEQYF. CDR3 DNA sequence: TGTGCCAGCAGGAGACAGGGTTTCGACGAGCAGTACTTC.

The count of this clone is one. This sequence joins TRBV5-6 and TRBJ2-5; a weak D match, TRBD1 (5 bases). The J call may be incorrect, as the DNA end agrees better with TRBJ2-7. There are 15 residues in the CDR3. Germline assignment: CDR1 SGHDT and CDR2 YYEEEE. The CDR3 coding sequence is TGTGCCAGCAGCTTGGAAGGGGATTACTTCGGCGAGCAGTACTTC. Translating gives CASSLEGDYFGEQYF.

This rearrangement joins TRBV11-2 to TRBJ2-3; unclear D gene. Trimming pared 0 bases from V and 5 bases from J, leaving 3 bases between. The germline V gene encodes CDR1 SGHAT and CDR2 FQNNGV. CDR3 length: 12 residues. In nucleotides, the CDR3 is TGTGCCAGCAGCTTAGACGAAGATACGCAGTATTTT. This encodes CASSLDEDTQYF.

The chain couples TRBV4-3 to TRBJ2-3; 7 bases are shared with TRBD1. J lost 2 bases, V lost 2 bases, and 7 bases had no gene match. Germline V gives CDR1 LGHNA, CDR2 YSLEER. There are 16 residues in the CDR3. CDR3 sequence (DNA): TGCGCCAGCAGCCAAACAGGGGCACCTACCACAGATACGCAGTATTTT. Translated: CASSQTGAPTTDTQYF.

The V and J genes are TRBV5-8 and TRBJ1-1; D gene ambiguous. Trimming pared 4 bases from V and 1 base from J, leaving 8 bases between. This CDR3 is 13 amino acids long. Per germline, CDR1 SGHTS and CDR2 YDEGEE. The CDR3 bases are TGTGCCAGCAGCGTGGAGGAGAACACTGAAGCTTTCTTT. Translating it yields CASSVEENTEAFF.

The V gene is TRBV10-3, the J gene TRBJ2-7, with a tentative D call TRBD1 (6 bases). The V gene's germline CDR1 is ENHRY and CDR2 SYGVKD. V was trimmed by 2 bases and J by 0 bases, leaving 8 bases between them. This CDR3 is 14 amino acids long. CDR3 protein: CAISEQDSSYEQYF. CDR3 in DNA: TGTGCCATCAGTGAGCAGGACAGCTCCTACGAGCAGTACTTC.

The V gene is TRBV27, the J gene TRBJ2-2; perhaps TRBD1 as D (6 bases). The CDR3 length is 15 residues. V was clipped by 6 bases and J by 2 bases, with 13 bases between them. Germline CDR1 is MNHEY and CDR2 is SMNVEV (reference sequence). CDR3 nucleotide sequence: TGTGCCAGCAGAACAGGGACATCCAACACCGGGGAGCTGTTTTTT. This encodes CASRTGTSNTGELFF.

The CDR3 DNA reads as TGTGCCAGCAGCTTATGGGACTTAGCAGATACGCAGTATTTT. Translating gives CASSLWDLADTQYF. The chain uses TRBV5-4 and TRBJ2-3; weak D call: TRBD2 (6 bases). Germline V lookup: CDR1 SGHNT, CDR2 YYREEE (reference sequence). The CDR3 has 14 amino acids. V dropped 2 bases and J dropped 4 bases, with 11 bases sitting between them.

With regard to this clone: Additional DNA sequences in this sample encode the identical CDR3. The chain couples TRBV5-1 to TRBJ2-3; a possible D gene is TRBD2 (7 bases). Germline CDR1 is SGHRS and CDR2 is YFSETQ. This CDR3 spans 15 amino acids. V gave up 4 bases and J gave up 1 base, with 13 bases separating them. CDR3 residues: CASSLLGGGTDTQYF. CDR3 coding DNA: TGCGCCAGCAGCCTCCTAGGGGGGGGCACAGATACGCAGTATTTT.

J is TRBJ2-2 and V is TRBV7-2; unclear D gene. CDR3 length equals 13 residues. With 3 bases removed from V and 6 bases from J, the gap between germline ends came to 8 bases. The germline V gene has CDR1 SGHTA and CDR2 FQGNSA. The CDR3 sequence is CASSFPRPGELFF. The CDR3 region has the DNA TGTGCCAGCAGCTTCCCCCGCCCCGGGGAGCTGTTTTTT.

The V gene is TRBV19, the J gene TRBJ2-2; D call uncertain. The germline CDR1 and CDR2 sequences are LNHDA and SQIVND (reference sequence). The V and J ends lost 10 bases and 1 base respectively, with 10 bases between them. The CDR3 sequence is 13 residues long. This chain's CDR3 is CATHKWNTGELFF. The CDR3 bases are TGTGCCACCCACAAGTGGAACACCGGGGAGCTGTTTTTT.

The chain combines TRBV5-6 with TRBJ1-2, with D unresolved. Germline-derived CDR1 and CDR2 are SGHDT and YYEEEE. Trimming took 3 bases from V and 6 from J, leaving 21 bases between them. CDR3 length: 16 amino acids. The DNA for the CDR3 is TGTGCCAGCAGCTGGGGTGGGGAGGGCATTACAAATGGCTACACCTTC. Protein product: CASSWGGEGITNGYTF. Together with reference TRBV5-6 and TRBJ1-2, the CDR3 gives the full variable domain: DAGVTQSPTHLIKTRGQQVTLRCSPKSGHDTVSWYQQALGQGPQFIFQYYEEEERQRGNFPDRFSGHQFPNYSSELNVNALLLGDSALYLCASSWGGEGITNGYTFGSGTRLTVV.

This chain uses TRBV11-2 with TRBJ2-2; D not resolved. This CDR3 spans 13 amino acids. V was pared by 3 bases and J by 7 bases, with 9 bases between. From germline, CDR1 is SGHAT and CDR2 FQNNGV. The CDR3 nucleotides are TGTGCCAGCAGCTTTGGTACGATCGGGGAGCTGTTTTTT. Translated: CASSFGTIGELFF. Complete variable domain (other parts from reference TRBV11-2 and TRBJ2-2): EAGVAQSPRYKIIEKRQSVAFWCNPISGHATLYWYQQILGQGPKLLIQFQNNGVVDDSQLPKDRFSAERLKGVDSTLKIQPAKLEDSAVYLCASSFGTIGELFFGEGSRLTVL.

The rearrangement joins TRBV7-9 to TRBJ2-7; D possibly matches TRBD1 or TRBD2 (5 bases each). The CDR3 covers 14 residues. Germline assignment: CDR1 SEHNR and CDR2 FQNEAQ (reference sequence). The V end lost 3 bases, the J end lost 7 bases, and 16 bases lay between the germline ends. CDR3 residues: CASSFAQLEGEQYF. The CDR3 bases are TGTGCCAGCAGCTTCGCACAGCTCGAGGGGGAGCAGTACTTC.

The chain employs TRBV27 and TRBJ2-1, with TRBD2 as a possible D gene (6 bases). CDR1 and CDR2 from the germline V gene are MNHEY and SMNVEV (reference sequence). The CDR3 has 14 residues. V shed 3 bases and J shed 1 base, with 7 bases lying between them. The CDR3: CASSLDYSYNEQFF. The CDR3 DNA reads as TGTGCCAGCAGTTTGGACTATTCCTACAATGAGCAGTTCTTC.

J is TRBJ1-1 and V is TRBV27; maybe TRBD1 (6 bases). The CDR3 loop spans 18 amino acids. Germline loops: CDR1 MNHEY, CDR2 SMNVEV (reference sequence). The V end was cut by 6 bases, the J end by 0 bases, with 23 bases between. This chain's CDR3 is CASSTLDILTGLNTEAFF. DNA for the CDR3: TGTGCCAGCAGCACATTAGACATCTTGACAGGACTGAACACTGAAGCTTTCTTT.

The chain is built from TRBV30 and TRBJ2-1; possibly TRBD1 or TRBD2 for D (5 bases each). V dropped 2 bases and J dropped 5 bases, with 16 bases sitting between them. CDR1 GTSNPN and CDR2 SVGIG come from the germline V gene (reference sequence). CDR3 length equals 15 residues. DNA of the CDR3: TGTGCCTGGAGTATACTAGGGACGGGGAACAATGAGCAGTTCTTC. Translated: CAWSILGTGNNEQFF.

V gene TRBV4-1 combines with J gene TRBJ2-7; 13 bases fit TRBD2. The CDR3 covers 15 residues. Losses at the gene ends were 1 base for V and 7 bases for J; bases not matched to a gene: 4. Per germline, CDR1 MGHRA and CDR2 YSYEKL. The chain's CDR3 is CASSQGLAGGGEQYF. Here the CDR3 DNA reads TGCGCCAGCAGCCAAGGACTAGCGGGAGGAGGGGAGCAGTACTTC.